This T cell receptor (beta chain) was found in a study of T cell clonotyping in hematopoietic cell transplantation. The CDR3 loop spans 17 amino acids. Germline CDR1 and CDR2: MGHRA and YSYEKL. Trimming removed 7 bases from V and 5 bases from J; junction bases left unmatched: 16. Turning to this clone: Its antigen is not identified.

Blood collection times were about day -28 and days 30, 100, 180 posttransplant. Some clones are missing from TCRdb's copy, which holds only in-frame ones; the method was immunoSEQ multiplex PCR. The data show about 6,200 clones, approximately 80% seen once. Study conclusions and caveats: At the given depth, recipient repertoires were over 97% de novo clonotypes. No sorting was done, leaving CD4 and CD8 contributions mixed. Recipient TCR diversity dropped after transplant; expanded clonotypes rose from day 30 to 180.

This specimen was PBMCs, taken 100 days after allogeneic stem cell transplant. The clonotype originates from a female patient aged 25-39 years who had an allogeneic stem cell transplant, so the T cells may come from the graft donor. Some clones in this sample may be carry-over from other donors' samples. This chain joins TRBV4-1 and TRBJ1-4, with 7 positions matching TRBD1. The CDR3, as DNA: TGCGCCAGCAAGGCGGAAGGAGGGGGCGCCTTGAATGAAAAACTGTTTTTT. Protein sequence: CASKAEGGGALNEKLFF.